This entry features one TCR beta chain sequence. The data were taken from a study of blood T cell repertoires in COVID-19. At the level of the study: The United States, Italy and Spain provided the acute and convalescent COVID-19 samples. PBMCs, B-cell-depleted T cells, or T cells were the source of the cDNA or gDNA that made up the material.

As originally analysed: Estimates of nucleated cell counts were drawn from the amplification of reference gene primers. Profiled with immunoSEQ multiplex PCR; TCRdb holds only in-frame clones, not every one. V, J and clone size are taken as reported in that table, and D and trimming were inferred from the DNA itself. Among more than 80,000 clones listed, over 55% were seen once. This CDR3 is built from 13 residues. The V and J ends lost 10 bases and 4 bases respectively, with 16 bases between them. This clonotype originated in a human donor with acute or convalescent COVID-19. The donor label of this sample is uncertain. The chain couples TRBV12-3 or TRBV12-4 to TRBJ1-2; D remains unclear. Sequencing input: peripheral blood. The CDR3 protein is CATMGGQSYGYTF. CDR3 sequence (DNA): TGTGCCACCATGGGAGGGCAGTCCTATGGCTACACCTTC.